Shown below are 11 T cell receptor beta chains from a single sample sequenced in a study of identical twins. MiXCR, run by TCRdb on the 5' RACE reads, gives a single entry per CDR3 protein. Found here are 510,000 or so distinct CDR3 sequences, around 15% of them singletons; the top ten hold more than 0.4%. This sample was shared with a second study, whose subject was yellow fever vaccine responses in identical twins.

What was sequenced was CD4+ T cells sorted from blood. These TCRs come from a woman aged 18-30 years in good health.

This clonotype occurred a few times. J is TRBJ1-3 and V is TRBV20-1; 9 positions agree with TRBD1. Germline V lookup: CDR1 DFQATT, CDR2 SNEGSKA (reference sequence). The CDR3 loop spans 14 amino acids. The CDR3 DNA reads as TGCACCAGACAGGGGGTGGTTCGGGGAAACACCATATATTTT. Protein: CTRQGVVRGNTIYF.

The table lists this clonotype with a few counts. J is TRBJ2-5 and V is TRBV29-1; D is unclear. Per germline, CDR1 SQVTM and CDR2 ANQGSEA. V dropped 6 bases and J dropped 5 bases, with 22 bases sitting between them. This CDR3 is 15 amino acids long. The CDR3 DNA follows: TGCAGCGTGAATCCTTTTCACGGTCTCGGTGAGACCCAGTACTTC. It is translated as CSVNPFHGLGETQYF.

This clonotype was seen more than once but under ten times. J is TRBJ2-2 and V is TRBV3-1; D unresolved. Germline values: CDR1 LGHDT, CDR2 YNNKEL (reference sequence). The CDR3 is 15 residues long. Trimming took 1 base from V and 5 from J, leaving 11 bases between them. The CDR3 DNA reads as TGTGCCAGCAGCCAAGTCTACTCCCAAACCGGGGAGCTGTTTTTT. It is translated as CASSQVYSQTGELFF.

The table lists this clonotype with a few counts. This rearrangement joins TRBV5-5 to TRBJ2-3, with TRBD1 identical over 8 bases. Trimming took 1 base from V and 1 from J; bases not matched to a gene: 8. The CDR3 is 17 amino acids. Germline V gives CDR1 SGHKS, CDR2 YYEKEE (reference sequence). In nucleotides, the CDR3 is TGTGCCAGCAGCTTGCAACCCTCGACAGGGGGCACAGATACGCAGTATTTT. Its protein is CASSLQPSTGGTDTQYF.

The chain joins TRBV15 to TRBJ2-1; no clear D. This CDR3 is built from 15 residues. The germline V gene has CDR1 LNHNV and CDR2 YYDKDF (reference sequence). The germline V and J ends were trimmed by 0 bases and 7 bases, with 13 bases remaining between them. CDR3 nucleotide sequence: TGTGCCACCAGCAGAGATTGGTCGGTCTTGAATGAGCAGTTCTTC. It is translated as CATSRDWSVLNEQFF.

This clonotype was observed a few times. The chain employs TRBV29-1 and TRBJ2-5; 9 bases align to TRBD2. The CDR3 extends over 15 amino acids. Trimming took 8 bases from V and 2 from J; bases not matched to a gene: 12. The germline CDR1 and CDR2 sequences are SQVTM and ANQGSEA. CDR3 nucleotides: TGCAGCATTACGGGTCTAGCGGGATATCAAGAGACCCAGTACTTC. Translated: CSITGLAGYQETQYF.

The gene calls are TRBV20-1 and TRBJ2-7; 11 bases fit TRBD2. Trimming at V came to 8 bases and at J to 3 bases, leaving 6 bases not matched to a gene. CDR1 is DFQATT, CDR2 SNEGSKA, per germline (reference sequence). CDR3 length equals 13 residues. CDR3 DNA sequence: TGCAGTTTTACCGGGACTAGCGGCTACGAGCAGTACGTC. Translation gives CSFTGTSGYEQYV.

CDR3 DNA sequence: TGTGCCAGCAGCTTAGATTCGGGAAGGTCCAATACGCAGTATTTT. Protein: CASSLDSGRSNTQYF. The chain recombines TRBV11-2 with TRBJ2-3; tentatively, D is TRBD2 (5 bases). The V gene's germline CDR1 is SGHAT and CDR2 FQNNGV. This CDR3 is built from 15 residues. V dropped 0 bases and J dropped 7 bases, with 14 bases sitting between them.

The chain joins TRBV28 to TRBJ2-5, with D perhaps being TRBD1 or TRBD2 (5 bases each). V lost 6 bases and J 4 bases, leaving 12 bases between the germline ends. CDR3 length equals 13 residues. Per the germline V gene, CDR1 is MDHEN and CDR2 is SYDVKM. CDR3 protein: CASRSGGVETQYF. DNA for the CDR3: TGTGCCAGCAGGAGTGGGGGAGTAGAGACCCAGTACTTC.

This clonotype came up many times. The chain couples TRBV5-1 to TRBJ2-1; 11 bases match TRBD2. This CDR3 has 15 residues. J was trimmed by 7 bases and V by 2 bases; bases with no gene match: 5. Germline lookup yields CDR1 SGHRS and CDR2 YFSETQ. CDR3 in DNA: TGCGCCAGCAGCTTTGGTAGCGGGAGGGGGAATGAGCAGTTCTTC. As protein: CASSFGSGRGNEQFF. Variable domain in full (rest from reference TRBV5-1 and TRBJ2-1): KAGVTQTPRYLIKTRGQQVTLSCSPISGHRSVSWYQQTPGQGLQFLFEYFSETQRNKGNFPGRFSGRQFSNSRSEMNVSTLELGDSALYLCASSFGSGRGNEQFFGPGTRLTVL.

CDR3 protein: CASSLHQDNQPQHF. DNA for the CDR3: TGTGCCAGCAGTTTACACCAGGACAATCAGCCCCAGCATTTT. This chain joins TRBV12-3 or TRBV12-4 and TRBJ1-5; no reliable D call. The CDR3 runs to 14 residues. V lost 2 bases to trimming and J lost 3 bases, with 8 bases between them.